This paragraph reports one T cell receptor (beta chain). Its antigen remains unidentified. The data were taken from a study of T cell responses to AZD1222 COVID-19 vaccine. Study-level findings and limits: At 160-218 and 743-854, vaccine-associated CD4 TCRs were dominant, and they spanned spike. Donors, mostly white British, included more females; clonal diversity was possibly underestimated. The repertoires were collected only after the peak T cell response.

TCRdb's copy holds only in-frame clones and misses some; the assay was immunoSEQ multiplex PCR. The sample holds around 260,000 clones; 85% to 95% are singletons and the top ten take about 0.5%. The CDR3 sequence is 16 residues long. Trimming removed 5 bases from V and 3 bases from J; junction bases left unmatched: 10. The germline V gene has CDR1 SGHVS and CDR2 FQNEAQ. This receptor was identified in an adult in good health. This rearrangement joins TRBV7-8 to TRBJ2-3, with 8 bases that match TRBD2. Specimen: peripheral blood, collected on day 0 of AZD1222 vaccination. CDR3 loop: CASSKVAAGATDTQYF. The CDR3 nucleotides are TGTGCCAGCAGCAAAGTGGCAGCGGGAGCGACAGATACGCAGTATTTT.